Below, 4 T cell receptor beta chains from the same sample are listed, as sequenced in a study of blood T cells in healthy people across ages. Next came a second PCR, run for about 7 to 12 cycles, which used a sample-barcoded 5' primer along with a J-beta primer mix. TCRdb redid the calling of the 5' RACE reads with MiXCR, one entry per CDR3 protein. The sample includes about a million distinct CDR3 sequences, under 40% of them seen just once. Sequencing was performed on blood. Receptors were obtained from a man younger than 35 in good health.

The gene calls are TRBV4-2 and TRBJ2-7; possible D gene TRBD2, 5 bases. The CDR3 loop spans 15 amino acids. Germline V gene lookup returns CDR1 LGHNA and CDR2 YNFKEQ. V gave up 3 bases and J gave up 1 base, with 13 bases separating them. The CDR3 DNA reads TGTGCCAGCAGCCACGGACGAGCGGTATCCTACGAGCAGTACTTC. This encodes CASSHGRAVSYEQYF.

This clonotype was picked up many times. The rearrangement links TRBV12-3 or TRBV12-4 to TRBJ1-2, with 7 bases aligning to TRBD1. V lost 5 bases and J lost 3; bases outside the gene matches: 3. The CDR3 has 13 residues. The CDR3 here is CASSPTGDYGYTF. Here the CDR3 DNA reads TGTGCCAGCAGTCCAACAGGGGACTATGGCTACACCTTC.

The table lists this clonotype with a few counts. The V and J genes are TRBV4-3 and TRBJ2-7; D call uncertain. The CDR3 has 16 residues. V lost 0 bases and J lost 0, with 12 bases in between. Germline CDR1 LGHNA, CDR2 YSLEER. The CDR3 DNA follows: TGCGCCAGCAGCCAAGATCTCGCAGCCCTCTCCTACGAGCAGTACTTC. This gives the protein CASSQDLAALSYEQYF.

The genes are TRBV19 and TRBJ1-1, with 7 bases fitting TRBD1. This CDR3 is built from 18 residues. The junction had 14 bases not matched to a gene; V was cut back by 4 bases and J by 0 bases. Germline V lookup: CDR1 LNHDA, CDR2 SQIVND (reference sequence). This CDR3 is CASSSGQVNTPLNTEAFF. Here the CDR3 DNA reads TGTGCCAGTAGTAGTGGACAGGTTAATACTCCTTTGAACACTGAAGCTTTCTTT.